These T cell receptor beta chains were read from a single sample in a study of early T cells in non-severe SARS-CoV-2 infection. MiXCR, applied by TCRdb to the 5' RACE reads, yields one record per CDR3 protein. The sample carries approximately 90,000 distinct CDR3 sequences, 11% recorded once. The material was whole blood, obtained at baseline. These receptors all stem from an adult who was a healthcare worker with PCR-confirmed SARS-CoV-2 infection or an uninfected control (not recorded which). CDR3s include the opening cysteine and the closing phenylalanine or tryptophan. D genes are given only for firm matches. The listing skips clone size in some rows; elsewhere it reads once, few, many or a size class.

J gene,clone size,V gene,D gene,CDR3 DNA,CDR3 protein
TRBJ2-7,.,TRBV29-1,TRBD1,TGCAGCGTTGGGGGGACAGGGACCTACGAGCAGTACTTC,CSVGGTGTYEQYF
TRBJ1-5,.,TRBV12-3/TRBV12-4,TRBD1,TGTGCCAGCACCCAGACAGGGATCCAGCCCCAGCATTTT,CASTQTGIQPQHF
TRBJ2-3,few,TRBV24-1,.,TGTGCCACCAGTGAAAGAGCAGATACGCAGTATTTT,CATSERADTQYF
TRBJ1-1,few,TRBV4-1,.,TGCGCCAGCAGCCAACACAGGGCGGACAACACTGAAGCTTTCTTT,CASSQHRADNTEAFF
TRBJ1-1,.,TRBV6-5,TRBD1,TGTGCCAGCAGAGGGACAGCGAACACTGAAGCTTTCTTT,CASRGTANTEAFF
TRBJ1-1,many,TRBV6-2/TRBV6-3,TRBD1,TGTGCCAGCAGTTGCAACGCGAACAGGGGATGCGACACTGAAGCTTTCTTT,CASSCNANRGCDTEAFF
TRBJ2-1,few,TRBV12-3/TRBV12-4,.,TGTGCCAGCAGTTTACAGGGTCTATCCTACAATGAGCAGTTCTTC,CASSLQGLSYNEQFF
TRBJ2-7,.,TRBV29-1,.,TGCAGCGTAGCCGGGTCCCCTTACGAGCAGTACTTC,CSVAGSPYEQYF
TRBJ1-2,many,TRBV4-2,.,TGTGCCAGCAGTCCAAGTCTGGTGGGCAGGGACAATTGGGACTACACCTTC,CASSPSLVGRDNWDYTF
TRBJ2-7,.,TRBV29-1,TRBD2,TGCAGCGTTGTAGCGGGAGGGATCTACGAGCAGTACTTC,CSVVAGGIYEQYF
TRBJ2-3,few,TRBV9,TRBD2,TGTGCCAGCAGCGTGTTTAGCGGGATCACAGATACGCAGTATTTT,CASSVFSGITDTQYF
TRBJ2-3,few,TRBV19,.,TGTGCCAGTAGTTTCGCGGCTAGCGGCACAGATACGCAGTATTTT,CASSFAASGTDTQYF
TRBJ2-3,.,TRBV6-5,TRBD2,TGTGCCAGCAAAGGGCTAGCGGGGGGGCAAAAAGATACGCAGTATTTT,CASKGLAGGQKDTQYF
TRBJ2-7,few,TRBV20-1,TRBD1,TGCAGTGCTAGCGGGCGGACAGGGGGCTTTTACGAGCAGTACTTC,CSASGRTGGFYEQYF
TRBJ2-7,many,TRBV20-1,.,TGCAGTGCTAGCGGGGCCTACACCTACGAGCAGTACTTC,CSASGAYTYEQYF
TRBJ1-2,few,TRBV12-3/TRBV12-4,.,TGTGCCAGCAGTTCGGGGACTGGCTACACCTTC,CASSSGTGYTF
TRBJ1-1,.,TRBV5-1,.,TGCGCCAGCAGCTTAGTTCCAGGGAGCACTGAAGCTTTCTTT,CASSLVPGSTEAFF
TRBJ2-2,.,TRBV20-1,TRBD2,TGCAGTGCTAGATGGCGGGGGGGCAACACCGGGGAGCTGTTTTTT,CSARWRGGNTGELFF
TRBJ2-2,few,TRBV30,TRBD1,TGTGCCTGGAGGGACAGGGGGCTCGGCGGGGAGCTGTTTTTT,CAWRDRGLGGELFF
TRBJ2-2,.,TRBV20-1,TRBD2,TGCAGTGCTCTAGCGGGGCACGGGGAGCTGTTTTTT,CSALAGHGELFF
TRBJ2-3,.,TRBV7-2,.,TGTGCCAGCAGCCCCCCTAGCACAGATACGCTGTATTTT,CASSPPSTDTLYF
TRBJ2-3,.,TRBV11-2,.,TGTGCCAGCAGCAGGACTAGCACAGATACGCAGTATTTT,CASSRTSTDTQYF
TRBJ2-7,few,TRBV5-4,.,TGTGCCAGCAGCTCCCTGGGCTACGAGCAGTACTTC,CASSSLGYEQYF
TRBJ2-7,.,TRBV9,.,TGTGCCAGCAGCGTAGGAGGGAACTACGAGCAGTACTTC,CASSVGGNYEQYF
TRBJ2-1,many,TRBV20-1,.,TGCAGTGCTAGGTCCTGGAGCTCCTACAATGAGCAGTTCTTC,CSARSWSSYNEQFF
TRBJ2-3,.,TRBV7-9,.,TGTGCCAGCAGCTCCACCCAGGATAGCACAGATACGCAGTATTTT,CASSSTQDSTDTQYF
TRBJ2-3,few,TRBV30,TRBD2,TGTGCCTGGAGACTAGCGGGGACAGATACGCAGTATTTT,CAWRLAGTDTQYF
TRBJ2-3,many,TRBV7-9,TRBD1,TGTGCCAGCAGCTTGGGACAGTACACAGATACGCAGTATTTT,CASSLGQYTDTQYF
TRBJ2-1,few,TRBV29-1,TRBD1,TGCAGCGTTACCGCAGGGGGTTATAATGAGCAGTTCTTC,CSVTAGGYNEQFF
TRBJ1-3,many,TRBV12-5,.,TGTGCTAGTGGAAGACCGGACAGCACCTCTGGAAACACCATATATTTT,CASGRPDSTSGNTIYF
TRBJ2-1,few,TRBV7-9,.,TGTGCCAGCAGCTCGACTTGGGGCTCCTACAATGAGCAGTTCTTC,CASSSTWGSYNEQFF
TRBJ2-5,many,TRBV7-6,.,TGTGCCAGCAGCCCAGTAGCGCAAGAGACCCAGTACTTC,CASSPVAQETQYF
TRBJ2-3,many,TRBV9,TRBD2,TGTGCCAGCAGCGACCGGACTAGCGGGCAGGTAGATACGCAGTATTTT,CASSDRTSGQVDTQYF
TRBJ1-2,.,TRBV18,TRBD1,TGTGCCAGCTCACCACCTCCGGGACAGGGATCTCATGGCTACACCTTC,CASSPPPGQGSHGYTF
TRBJ2-5,few,TRBV29-1,.,TGCAGCGTTTCTCTGCAGGGGGGAAAAGAGACCCAGTACTTC,CSVSLQGGKETQYF
TRBJ2-2,.,TRBV4-2,.,TGTGCCAGCAGCCAAGATAGTGCGGGTAGAGGCACCGGGGAGCTGTTTTTT,CASSQDSAGRGTGELFF
TRBJ1-4,.,TRBV29-1,TRBD1,TGCAGCGTTGGACAGGGGGCGCAAAATGAAAAACTGTTTTTT,CSVGQGAQNEKLFF
TRBJ2-3,.,TRBV29-1,TRBD1,TGCAGCGTTGAGGGACAGGGTGGCTTTAGCACAGATACGCAGTATTTT,CSVEGQGGFSTDTQYF
TRBJ2-3,many,TRBV11-3,.,TGTGCCAGCAGCTTAGGTCGAGCGTACACAGATACGCAGTATTTT,CASSLGRAYTDTQYF
TRBJ1-3,few,TRBV30,.,TGTGCCTGGGCAAGGGGGTCTGGAAACACCATATATTTT,CAWARGSGNTIYF
TRBJ2-7,.,TRBV11-2,.,TGTGCCAGCAGAAATAGGACAGAGGGTTCCTACGAGCAGTACTTC,CASRNRTEGSYEQYF
TRBJ2-7,.,TRBV5-4,.,TGTGCAGCAGCTCTCCGGGCAAAAACCTACGAGCAGTACTTC,CAAALRAKTYEQYF